This TCR beta chain was observed in a study of blood T cell repertoires in COVID-19. The length of the CDR3 is 15 residues. Germline V gene lookup returns CDR1 LNHDA and CDR2 SQIVND (reference sequence). Trimming took off 7 bases at V and 0 bases at J, with 13 bases between the two ends. Here immunoSEQ multiplex PCR was the method, and the copy in TCRdb shows in-frame clones only, minus some. The sample lists about 50,000 clones, 86% occurring once. The sample was peripheral blood. The TCR comes from a woman aged 55-70 years with acute or convalescent COVID-19. V usage is TRBV19 and J usage is TRBJ1-5; D might be TRBD1 (5 bases). The CDR3 DNA reads TGTGCCAGTACCGAGAGGGACTATAGCAATCAGCCCCAGCATTTT. Encoded protein: CASTERDYSNQPQHF.